The 25 T cell receptor beta chains presented below share a single source sample, sequenced in a study of alternative splicing in chronic myeloid leukemia remission. Sample time point: chronic-phase CML before TKI therapy (screening/day 1). Poly-A-selected mRNA from around 1 ug total RNA formed the libraries. Using the bulk RNA-seq reads, TCRdb records one entry per CDR3 protein without DNA. The sample shows over 550 distinct CDR3 sequences, 95% to 98% of them seen only once. The sequences come from PBMCs or total blood leukocytes (not recorded which), collected at diagnosis. These receptors were taken from an adult with chronic myeloid leukemia.

This chain uses TRBV11-1 with TRBJ2-1; TCRdb lists TRBD2, though no DNA is available to test this call. This CDR3 has 15 amino acids. CDR1 is SGHAT, CDR2 FQDESV, per germline (reference sequence). CDR3 residues: CASSFGDMILREQFF.

This rearrangement joins TRBV18 to TRBJ2-5; TCRdb reports TRBD2, a call that lacks DNA to check it against. The CDR3 is 13 amino acids. Looked up from germline, CDR1 is KGHSH and CDR2 is LQKENI. CDR3: CASSPVVGETQYF.

The chain employs TRBV7-2 and TRBJ2-1. The CDR3 spans 13 residues. Germline lookup yields CDR1 SGHTA and CDR2 FQGNSA. CDR3 protein: CASSSQRGNEQFF.

The V call is TRBV11-1, the J call TRBJ1-1. Germline-derived CDR1 and CDR2 are SGHAT and FQDESV (reference sequence). There are 14 residues in the CDR3. This chain's CDR3 is CASSFEGWNTEAFF.

CDR3 sequence: CASSLGISGVYNEQFF. This chain connects TRBV4-1 to TRBJ2-1; the TRBD2 assignment by TCRdb is unverifiable without DNA. The CDR3 extends over 16 amino acids. Germline V gives CDR1 MGHRA, CDR2 YSYEKL.

This clonotype has a handful of counts. V is TRBV2 and J is TRBJ2-4. CDR1 and CDR2 (germline): SNHLY, FYNNEI. This CDR3 comprises 14 residues. The CDR3 protein is CASNQGLAKNIQYF.

The chain carries TRBV20-1 and TRBJ1-5. CDR3 size: 15 residues. Germline V gene lookup returns CDR1 DFQATT and CDR2 SNEGSKA (reference sequence). This chain's CDR3 is CSARDIQGNNQPQHF.

The chain couples TRBV20-1 to TRBJ2-1; there is no DNA to check the TCRdb D call of TRBD2. Germline CDR1 DFQATT, CDR2 SNEGSKA (reference sequence). This CDR3 has 15 amino acids. The CDR3 sequence: CSAREGTSGSHEQFF.

The chain couples TRBV5-1 to TRBJ1-2; the D call of TRBD1 rests on TCRdb alone, since no DNA is present to check it. This CDR3 has 13 residues. Per the germline V gene, CDR1 is SGHRS and CDR2 is YFSETQ. This chain's CDR3 is CASSFDSDYGYTF.

The chain has TRBV7-2 and TRBJ2-1; TCRdb's D call, TRBD2, is unchecked because there is no DNA. CDR3 size: 15 residues. The germline gives CDR1 SGHTA, CDR2 FQGNSA. CDR3 residues: CASQATSGVLNEQFF. Full variable domain (rest looked up from reference TRBV7-2 and TRBJ2-1): GAGVSQSPSNKVTEKGKDVELRCDPISGHTALYWYRQSLGQGLEFLIYFQGNSAPDKSGLPSDRFSAERTGGSVSTLTIQRTQQEDSAVYLCASQATSGVLNEQFFGPGTRLTVL.

J is TRBJ2-7 and V is TRBV3-1. Germline CDR1 reads LGHDT; CDR2 reads YNNKEL (reference sequence). The CDR3 is made up of 13 amino acids. The CDR3 region is CASSPLWSYEQYF.

The chain joins TRBV4-2 to TRBJ1-2. The germline CDR1 and CDR2 sequences are LGHNA and YNFKEQ. The CDR3 has 14 amino acids. CDR3 residues: CASSATGGRDGYTF.

V is TRBV4-1 and J is TRBJ2-1; the D gene TCRdb calls, TRBD2, cannot be checked with no DNA. This CDR3 has 17 amino acids. Germline values: CDR1 MGHRA, CDR2 YSYEKL. CDR3 in amino acids: CASSQGWREMFYNEQFF.

This clonotype has only one observation. The gene calls are TRBV28 and TRBJ2-2; TCRdb's D call of TRBD2 is untestable without DNA. CDR1 and CDR2 (germline): MDHEN, SYDVKM. The CDR3 is 17 amino acids. The CDR3 spells CASTIPALASNTGELFF.

This chain joins TRBV7-2 and TRBJ1-1. There are 14 residues in the CDR3. Per germline, CDR1 SGHTA and CDR2 FQGNSA. The CDR3 here is CASSPQQVPTEAFF. Filled out from reference TRBV7-2 and TRBJ1-1, the complete variable domain reads GAGVSQSPSNKVTEKGKDVELRCDPISGHTALYWYRQSLGQGLEFLIYFQGNSAPDKSGLPSDRFSAERTGGSVSTLTIQRTQQEDSAVYLCASSPQQVPTEAFFGQGTRLTVV.

The rearrangement joins TRBV2 to TRBJ2-3. Germline-derived CDR1 and CDR2 are SNHLY and FYNNEI. There are 14 residues in the CDR3. This CDR3 reads CASSERIYTDTQYF.

The chain joins TRBV7-8 to TRBJ1-2. Germline CDR1 is SGHVS and CDR2 is FQNEAQ. CDR3 size: 17 residues. CDR3 loop: CASSLATGGAANYGYTF.

The chain's CDR3 is CASSLGPNQPQHF. J is TRBJ1-5 and V is TRBV5-6. From germline, CDR1 is SGHDT and CDR2 YYEEEE. This CDR3 region has 13 residues. The full variable domain, completed using reference TRBV5-6 and TRBJ1-5, is DAGVTQSPTHLIKTRGQQVTLRCSPKSGHDTVSWYQQALGQGPQFIFQYYEEEERQRGNFPDRFSGHQFPNYSSELNVNALLLGDSALYLCASSLGPNQPQHFGDGTRLSIL.

The rearrangement uses TRBV30 and TRBJ2-1; TCRdb indicates TRBD2, and absent DNA this call remains unverified. CDR1 is GTSNPN, CDR2 SVGIG, per germline (reference sequence). This CDR3 region has 15 residues. CDR3 sequence: CAWSFGGVNYNEQFF.

The V and J genes are TRBV18 and TRBJ2-2; TCRdb's assignment of TRBD2 cannot be checked, as there is no DNA. This CDR3 has 16 residues. The V gene's germline CDR1 is KGHSH and CDR2 LQKENI. This chain's CDR3 is CASSPQAGPNTGELFF.

The chain is built from TRBV29-1 and TRBJ2-7. In germline, CDR1 is SQVTM, CDR2 ANQGSEA. CDR3 size: 10 residues. CDR3 sequence: CSVEGNEQYF.

This sequence joins TRBV11-3 and TRBJ1-1; the TCRdb D gene call, TRBD1, has no DNA to confirm it. CDR1 and CDR2 (germline): SGHNT, YENEEA. The CDR3 has 16 amino acids. The CDR3 here is CASSPDRAAGRTEAFF.

The chain combines TRBV10-3 with TRBJ2-3; TCRdb's D call, TRBD2, is unchecked because there is no DNA. The length of the CDR3 is 14 residues. Germline CDR1 reads ENHRY; CDR2 reads SYGVKD. This CDR3 reads CAISATRREDTQYF.

The chain links TRBV5-6 to TRBJ1-2. In germline, CDR1 is SGHDT, CDR2 YYEEEE. CDR3 size: 14 residues. The CDR3 sequence is CASSLTGANYGYTF.

The chain uses TRBV28 and TRBJ1-4. Looked up from germline, CDR1 is MDHEN and CDR2 is SYDVKM. The CDR3 has 16 residues. The CDR3: CASSFGVRDRDEKLFF.